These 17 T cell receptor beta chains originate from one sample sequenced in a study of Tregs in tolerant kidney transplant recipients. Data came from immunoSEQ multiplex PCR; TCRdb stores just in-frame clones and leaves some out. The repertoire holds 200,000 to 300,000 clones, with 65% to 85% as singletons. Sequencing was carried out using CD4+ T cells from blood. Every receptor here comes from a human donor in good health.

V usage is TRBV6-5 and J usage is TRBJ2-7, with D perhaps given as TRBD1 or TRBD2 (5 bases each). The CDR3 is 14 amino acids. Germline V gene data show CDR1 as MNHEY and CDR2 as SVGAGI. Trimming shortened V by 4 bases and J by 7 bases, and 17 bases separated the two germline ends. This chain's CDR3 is CASSSASGAREQYF. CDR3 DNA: TGTGCCAGCAGTTCTGCTTCCGGGGCGCGTGAGCAGTACTTC.

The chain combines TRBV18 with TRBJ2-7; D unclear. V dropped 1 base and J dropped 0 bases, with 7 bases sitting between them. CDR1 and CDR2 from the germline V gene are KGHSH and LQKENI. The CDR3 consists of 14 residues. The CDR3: CASSPRSFSYEQYF. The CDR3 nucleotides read TGTGCCAGCTCACCACGGTCGTTCTCCTACGAGCAGTACTTC.

The DNA for the CDR3 is TGTGCCTGGATTCCCAGGAGGGGGACGCCTAGGATCTCTGGAAACACCATATATTTT. This encodes CAWIPRRGTPRISGNTIYF. The chain employs TRBV30 and TRBJ1-3; possible D gene TRBD1, 6 bases. Germline CDR1 reads GTSNPN; CDR2 reads SVGIG (reference sequence). V lost 4 bases and J 0 bases, leaving 25 bases between the germline ends. The length of the CDR3 is 19 residues.

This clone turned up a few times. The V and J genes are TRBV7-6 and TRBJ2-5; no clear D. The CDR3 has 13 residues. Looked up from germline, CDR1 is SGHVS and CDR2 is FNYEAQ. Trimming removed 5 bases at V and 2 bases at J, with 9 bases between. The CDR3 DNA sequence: TGTGCCAGCAGCCCGCAGAGACAAGAGACCCAGTACTTC. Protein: CASSPQRQETQYF.

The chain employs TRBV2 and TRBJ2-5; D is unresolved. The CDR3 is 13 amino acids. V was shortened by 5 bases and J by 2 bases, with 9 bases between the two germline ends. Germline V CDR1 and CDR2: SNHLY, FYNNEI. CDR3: CASSRLKQETQYF. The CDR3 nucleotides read TGTGCCAGCAGTCGACTGAAACAAGAGACCCAGTACTTC.

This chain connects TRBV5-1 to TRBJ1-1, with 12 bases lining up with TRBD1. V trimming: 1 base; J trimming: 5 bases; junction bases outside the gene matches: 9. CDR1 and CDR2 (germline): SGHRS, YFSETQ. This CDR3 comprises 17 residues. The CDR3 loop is CASSLQPGQGAGTEAFF. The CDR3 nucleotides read TGCGCCAGCAGCTTGCAACCGGGACAGGGGGCCGGAACTGAAGCTTTCTTT. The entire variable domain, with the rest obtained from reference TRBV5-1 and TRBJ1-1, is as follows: KAGVTQTPRYLIKTRGQQVTLSCSPISGHRSVSWYQQTPGQGLQFLFEYFSETQRNKGNFPGRFSGRQFSNSRSEMNVSTLELGDSALYLCASSLQPGQGAGTEAFFGQGTRLTVV.

The CDR3 DNA sequence: TGCGCCAGCAGCTTGGGACAGGGAGACACCATATATTTT. It translates to CASSLGQGDTIYF. The rearrangement joins TRBV5-1 to TRBJ1-3, with TRBD1 matching 7 bases. The V gene end was trimmed by 0 bases and the J gene end by 8 bases; junction bases not matched to a gene: 2. CDR1 and CDR2 (germline): SGHRS, YFSETQ. This CDR3 region has 13 residues.

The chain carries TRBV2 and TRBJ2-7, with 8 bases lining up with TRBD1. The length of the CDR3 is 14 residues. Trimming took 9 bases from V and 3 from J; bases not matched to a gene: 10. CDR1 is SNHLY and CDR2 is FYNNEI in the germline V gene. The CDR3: CASNGQGPLYEQYF. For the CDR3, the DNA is TGTGCCAGTAACGGACAGGGACCCCTCTACGAGCAGTACTTC.

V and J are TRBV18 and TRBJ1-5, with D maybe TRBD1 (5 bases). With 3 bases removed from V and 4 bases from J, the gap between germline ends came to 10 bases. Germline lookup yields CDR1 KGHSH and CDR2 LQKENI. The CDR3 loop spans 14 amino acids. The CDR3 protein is CASSPRRGNQPQHF. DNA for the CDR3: TGTGCCAGCTCACCGAGGAGGGGAAATCAGCCCCAGCATTTT.

This chain's CDR3 is CASSPLGHEQYF. CDR3 sequence (DNA): TGTGCCAGCTCACCACTCGGGCACGAGCAGTACTTC. This chain joins TRBV18 and TRBJ2-7; D not certain. Germline V CDR1 and CDR2: KGHSH, LQKENI. The CDR3 has 12 amino acids. The germline V and J ends were trimmed by 1 base and 5 bases, with 6 bases remaining between them.

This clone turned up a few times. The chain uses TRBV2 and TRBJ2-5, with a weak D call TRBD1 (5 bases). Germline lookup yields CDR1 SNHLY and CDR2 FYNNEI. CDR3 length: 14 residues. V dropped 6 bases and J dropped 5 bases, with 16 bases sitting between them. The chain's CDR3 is CASRSLRQSETQYF. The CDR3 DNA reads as TGTGCCAGCAGGTCCTTGAGACAGTCGGAGACCCAGTACTTC.

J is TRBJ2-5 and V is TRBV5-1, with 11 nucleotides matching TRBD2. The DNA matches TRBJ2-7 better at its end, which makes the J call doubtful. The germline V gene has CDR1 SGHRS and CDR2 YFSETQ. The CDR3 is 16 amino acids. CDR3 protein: CASNFGLAGGLYEQYF. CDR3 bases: TGCGCCAGCAACTTTGGCCTAGCGGGAGGACTTTACGAGCAGTACTTC.

The CDR3 is CASSQAFGINTGELFF. CDR3 DNA: TGTGCCAGCAGCCAAGCTTTCGGGATAAACACCGGGGAGCTGTTTTTT. This chain links TRBV4-2 with TRBJ2-2; perhaps TRBD2 as D (5 bases). The CDR3 spans 16 residues. Germline V gives CDR1 LGHNA, CDR2 YNFKEQ. V lost 1 base and J lost 2, with 11 bases in between.

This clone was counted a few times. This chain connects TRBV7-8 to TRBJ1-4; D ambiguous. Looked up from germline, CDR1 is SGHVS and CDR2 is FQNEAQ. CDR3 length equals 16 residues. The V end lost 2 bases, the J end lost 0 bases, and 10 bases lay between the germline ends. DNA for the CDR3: TGTGCCAGCAGCTTAAGGGCAGGTCCAACTAATGAAAAACTGTTTTTT. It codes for CASSLRAGPTNEKLFF.

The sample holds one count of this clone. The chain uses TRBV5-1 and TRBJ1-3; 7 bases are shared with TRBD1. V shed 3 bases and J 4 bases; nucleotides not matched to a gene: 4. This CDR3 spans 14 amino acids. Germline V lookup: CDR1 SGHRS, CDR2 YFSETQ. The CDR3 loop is CASSSTGAGNTIYF. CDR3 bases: TGCGCCAGCAGCTCAACAGGGGCGGGAAACACCATATATTTT. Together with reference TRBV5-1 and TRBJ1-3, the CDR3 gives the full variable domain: KAGVTQTPRYLIKTRGQQVTLSCSPISGHRSVSWYQQTPGQGLQFLFEYFSETQRNKGNFPGRFSGRQFSNSRSEMNVSTLELGDSALYLCASSSTGAGNTIYFGEGSWLTVV.

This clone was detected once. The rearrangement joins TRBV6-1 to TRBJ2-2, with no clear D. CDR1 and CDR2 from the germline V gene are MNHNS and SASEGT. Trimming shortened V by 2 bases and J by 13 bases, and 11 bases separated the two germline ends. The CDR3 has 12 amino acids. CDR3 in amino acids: CASSESRVGLFF. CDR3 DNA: TGTGCCAGCAGTGAATCTAGGGTCGGGCTGTTTTTT.

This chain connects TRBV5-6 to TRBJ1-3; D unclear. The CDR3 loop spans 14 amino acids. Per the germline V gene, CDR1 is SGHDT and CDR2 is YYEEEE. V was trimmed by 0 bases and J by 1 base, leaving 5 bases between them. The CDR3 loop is CASSLGWSGNTIYF. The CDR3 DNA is TGTGCCAGCAGCTTGGGGTGGTCTGGAAACACCATATATTTT.